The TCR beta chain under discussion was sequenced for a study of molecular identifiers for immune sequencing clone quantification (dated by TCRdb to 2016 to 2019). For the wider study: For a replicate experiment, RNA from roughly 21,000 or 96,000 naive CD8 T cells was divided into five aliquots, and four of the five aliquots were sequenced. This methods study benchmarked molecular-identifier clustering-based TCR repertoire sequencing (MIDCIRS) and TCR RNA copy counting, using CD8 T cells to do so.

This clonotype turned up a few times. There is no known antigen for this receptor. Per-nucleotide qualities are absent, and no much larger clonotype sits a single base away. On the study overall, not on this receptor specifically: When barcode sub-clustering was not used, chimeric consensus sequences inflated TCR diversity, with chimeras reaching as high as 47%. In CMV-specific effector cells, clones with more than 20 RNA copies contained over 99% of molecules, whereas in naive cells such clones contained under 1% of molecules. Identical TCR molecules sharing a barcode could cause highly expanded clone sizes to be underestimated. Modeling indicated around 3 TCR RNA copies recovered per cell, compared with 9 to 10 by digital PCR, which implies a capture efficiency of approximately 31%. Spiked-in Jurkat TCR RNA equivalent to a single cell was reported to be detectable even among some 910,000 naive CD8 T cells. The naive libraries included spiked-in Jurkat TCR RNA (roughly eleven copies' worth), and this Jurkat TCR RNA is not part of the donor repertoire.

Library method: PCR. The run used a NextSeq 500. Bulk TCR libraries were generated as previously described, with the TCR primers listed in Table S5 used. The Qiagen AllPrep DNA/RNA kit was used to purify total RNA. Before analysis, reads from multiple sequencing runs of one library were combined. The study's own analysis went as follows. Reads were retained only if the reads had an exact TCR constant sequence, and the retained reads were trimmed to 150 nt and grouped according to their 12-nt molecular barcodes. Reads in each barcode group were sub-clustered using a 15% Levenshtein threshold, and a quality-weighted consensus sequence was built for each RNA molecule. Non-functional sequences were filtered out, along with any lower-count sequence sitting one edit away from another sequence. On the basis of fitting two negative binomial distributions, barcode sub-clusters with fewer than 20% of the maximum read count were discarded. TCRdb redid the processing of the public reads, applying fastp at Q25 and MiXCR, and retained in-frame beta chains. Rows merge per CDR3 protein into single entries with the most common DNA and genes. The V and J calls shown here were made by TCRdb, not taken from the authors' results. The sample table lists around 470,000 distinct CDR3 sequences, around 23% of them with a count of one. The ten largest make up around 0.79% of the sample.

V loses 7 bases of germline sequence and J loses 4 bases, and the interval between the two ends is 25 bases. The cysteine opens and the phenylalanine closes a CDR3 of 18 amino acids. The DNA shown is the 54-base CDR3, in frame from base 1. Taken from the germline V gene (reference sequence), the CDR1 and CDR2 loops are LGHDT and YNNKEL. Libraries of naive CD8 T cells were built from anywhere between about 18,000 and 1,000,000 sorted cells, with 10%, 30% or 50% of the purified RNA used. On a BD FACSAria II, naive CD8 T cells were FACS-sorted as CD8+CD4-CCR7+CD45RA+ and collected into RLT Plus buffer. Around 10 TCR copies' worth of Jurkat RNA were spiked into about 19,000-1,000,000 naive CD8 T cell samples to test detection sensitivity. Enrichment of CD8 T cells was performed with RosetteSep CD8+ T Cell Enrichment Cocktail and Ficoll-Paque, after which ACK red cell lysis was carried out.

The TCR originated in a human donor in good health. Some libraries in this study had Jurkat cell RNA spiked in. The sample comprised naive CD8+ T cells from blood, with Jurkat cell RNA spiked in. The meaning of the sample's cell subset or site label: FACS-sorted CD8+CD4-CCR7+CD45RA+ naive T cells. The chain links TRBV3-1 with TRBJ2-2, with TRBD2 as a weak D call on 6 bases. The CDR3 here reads CASTQRPLWGLGTGELFF. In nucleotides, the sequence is TGTGCCAGCACTCAAAGACCATTGTGGGGACTTGGCACCGGGGAGCTGTTTTTT.